One sample yielded the 13 T cell receptor beta chains listed below, sequenced in a study of cytomegalovirus exposure and HLA in healthy donors. Only in-frame clones appear in the TCRdb table, and some are missing; sequencing was by immunoSEQ multiplex PCR. The data show 300,000 to 400,000 clones, 86% seen once. The source material was PBMCs. These receptors were obtained from a woman aged 18-30 years in good health and CMV-seronegative.

The chain links TRBV28 to TRBJ1-5; D unresolved. V was trimmed by 3 bases and J by 4 bases, leaving 7 bases between them. There are 13 residues in the CDR3. The V gene's germline CDR1 is MDHEN and CDR2 SYDVKM. Written as DNA, the CDR3 is TGTGCCAGCAGTTTCACAGAGAATCAGCCCCAGCATTTT. Amino acid sequence: CASSFTENQPQHF.

This clone was observed a single time. The chain has TRBV28 and TRBJ1-1, with D unclear. The length of the CDR3 is 12 residues. The germline gives CDR1 MDHEN, CDR2 SYDVKM. V was trimmed by 8 bases and J by 2 bases, leaving 9 bases between them. CDR3 in amino acids: CASAGGNTEAFF. The DNA for the CDR3 is TGTGCCAGCGCAGGAGGAAACACTGAAGCTTTCTTT. The variable domain in full, with the rest retrieved from reference TRBV28 and TRBJ1-1, is DVKVTQSSRYLVKRTGEKVFLECVQDMDHENMFWYRQDPGLGLRLIYFSYDVKMKEKGDIPEGYSVSREKKERFSLILESASTNQTSMYLCASAGGNTEAFFGQGTRLTVV.

The table lists this clone with a few counts. CDR3: CASSPEDSPYSPLHF. CDR3 nucleotides: TGTGCCAGCAGCCCCGAGGACAGCCCATATTCACCCCTCCACTTT. The rearrangement uses TRBV9 and TRBJ1-6; weak D call: TRBD1 (6 bases). CDR1 SGDLS and CDR2 YYNGEE come from the germline V gene. There are 15 residues in the CDR3. The germline V and J ends were trimmed by 4 bases and 8 bases, with 16 bases remaining between them. Combining the CDR3 with reference TRBV9 and TRBJ1-6 gives the whole variable domain DSGVTQTPKHLITATGQRVTLRCSPRSGDLSVYWYQQSLDQGLQFLIQYYNGEERAKGNILERFSAQQFPDLHSELNLSSLELGDSALYFCASSPEDSPYSPLHFGNGTRLTVT.

The chain combines TRBV7-2 with TRBJ1-2, with D possibly matching TRBD1 (5 bases). The CDR3 totals 13 residues. Germline CDR1 and CDR2: SGHTA and FQGNSA. Between the trimmed V and J ends, which lost 5 bases and 8 bases, there was a span of 15 bases. The CDR3 sequence: CASSRGGLSGYTF. The CDR3 DNA reads as TGTGCCAGCAGCAGGGGAGGGCTTAGCGGCTACACCTTC.

The V call is TRBV15, the J call TRBJ1-2, with D possibly TRBD1 on 5 matching bases. The CDR3 consists of 12 residues. V was pared by 3 bases and J by 4 bases, with 6 bases between. Germline V gives CDR1 LNHNV, CDR2 YYDKDF (reference sequence). DNA of the CDR3: TGTGCCACCAGCAGTGACAGCTATGGCTACACCTTC. Amino acid sequence: CATSSDSYGYTF. The full variable domain, rest sourced from reference TRBV15 and TRBJ1-2, is DAMVIQNPRYQVTQFGKPVTLSCSQTLNHNVMYWYQQKSSQAPKLLFHYYDKDFNNEADTPDNFQSRRPNTSFCFLDIRSPGLGDTAMYLCATSSDSYGYTFGSGTRLTVV.

This clone was seen only once. The V and J genes are TRBV9 and TRBJ2-1; 8 nucleotides align to TRBD2. Germline values: CDR1 SGDLS, CDR2 YYNGEE. This CDR3 is 17 amino acids long. Germline trimming cut 0 bases from V and 7 bases from J; bases unmatched to any gene: 12. DNA of the CDR3: TGTGCCAGCAGCGTAGTTCTTGGAGCGGGGGTTCCGAATGAGCAGTTCTTC. This gives the protein CASSVVLGAGVPNEQFF.

V is TRBV6-4 and J is TRBJ1-6; D remains ambiguous. The CDR3 loop spans 14 amino acids. In germline, CDR1 is MRHNA, CDR2 SNTAGT. The V gene lost 3 bases and the J gene lost 10 bases, with 13 bases spanning the gap. Here the CDR3 reads CASSELSLGSPLHF. CDR3 bases: TGTGCCAGCAGTGAGCTCAGCTTGGGCTCACCCCTCCACTTT.

In DNA, the CDR3 is TGTGCCAGCAGGGCAGCCGAGGACTTAAGAATGATCGAGCAGTTCTTC. It encodes CASRAAEDLRMIEQFF. The gene calls are TRBV5-6 and TRBJ2-1; maybe TRBD2 (5 bases). The CDR3 runs 16 residues. The germline gives CDR1 SGHDT, CDR2 YYEEEE. Trimming pared 5 bases from V and 10 bases from J, leaving 25 bases between. The variable domain in full, with the rest retrieved from reference TRBV5-6 and TRBJ2-1, is DAGVTQSPTHLIKTRGQQVTLRCSPKSGHDTVSWYQQALGQGPQFIFQYYEEEERQRGNFPDRFSGHQFPNYSSELNVNALLLGDSALYLCASRAAEDLRMIEQFFGPGTRLTVL.

The chain couples TRBV5-1 to TRBJ2-1; 9 positions agree with TRBD2. The CDR3 consists of 13 residues. Trimming removed 7 bases from V and 4 bases from J; junction bases left unmatched: 3. CDR1 and CDR2 (germline): SGHRS, YFSETQ. The CDR3 region is CASGLAQYNEQFF. The CDR3 DNA follows: TGCGCCAGCGGACTAGCGCAATACAATGAGCAGTTCTTC.

V and J are TRBV7-5 and TRBJ2-7; the D call in the table, TRBD2, was not verified against the DNA. TRBV7-5 is described as a pseudogene. This CDR3 is 15 amino acids long. In nucleotides, the CDR3 is TGTGTCAGAAGCTTCGATAAATCGGAGTCCTACGAGCAGTACTTC. Encoded protein: CVRSFDKSESYEQYF.

DNA of the CDR3: TGCGCCAGCAGCCAAAATAGCGGAACAGAGACCCAGTACTTC. This codes for CASSQNSGTETQYF. This chain uses TRBV4-1 with TRBJ2-5, with TRBD2 as a possible D gene (6 bases). This CDR3 spans 14 amino acids. CDR1 is MGHRA and CDR2 is YSYEKL in the germline V gene. V gave up 2 bases and J gave up 4 bases, with 11 bases separating them.

J is TRBJ2-2 and V is TRBV27; D unclear. V was pared by 2 bases and J by 1 base, with 5 bases between. CDR3 length: 14 residues. The germline V gene has CDR1 MNHEY and CDR2 SMNVEV (reference sequence). CDR3: CASSLTQNTGELFF. The CDR3 DNA reads as TGTGCCAGCAGTTTAACACAGAACACCGGGGAGCTGTTTTTT.

A single count supports this clone. The chain carries TRBV27 and TRBJ2-7, with TRBD2 as a possible D gene (6 bases). The CDR3 is 16 amino acids. Deletions cut 5 bases from V and 2 bases from J, with 19 bases between. Per germline, CDR1 MNHEY and CDR2 SMNVEV (reference sequence). Here the CDR3 reads CASSPGLAPRTYEQYF. The CDR3, as DNA: TGTGCCAGCAGTCCGGGACTCGCCCCTAGGACCTACGAGCAGTACTTC.